The rows below give T cell receptor beta chains drawn from one sample of a study of T cell responses to AZD1222 COVID-19 vaccine. Clones were sequenced by immunoSEQ multiplex PCR, and TCRdb holds only the in-frame ones, with some missing. The table lists more than 95,000 clones, about 90% of them singletons. The starting material was peripheral blood, obtained on day 0 of AZD1222 vaccination. Every receptor here comes from an adult in good health. Both conserved end residues are part of each CDR3. A D gene is named only where the DNA matches it firmly. Part of the rows lack a size; the others show once, few, many or a class for expanded clones.

V gene,clone size,J gene,D gene,CDR3 protein,CDR3 DNA
TRBV6-5,few,TRBJ2-5,NA,CASPPPGEQTQYF,TGTGCCAGCCCACCCCCAGGGGAACAGACCCAGTACTTC
TRBV7-2,NA,TRBJ1-4,NA,CASSLKGPGGYEKLFF,TGTGCCAGCAGCTTAAAGGGTCCCGGGGGCTACGAAAAACTGTTTTTT
TRBV19,NA,TRBJ2-7,NA,CASSISQGPVYEQYF,TGTGCCAGTAGTATATCTCAGGGGCCAGTCTACGAGCAGTACTTC
TRBV7-9,NA,TRBJ2-7,TRBD2,CASSLVQRGTYEQYF,TGTGCCAGCAGCTTAGTCCAGCGGGGAACCTACGAGCAGTACTTC
TRBV10-3,NA,TRBJ2-5,NA,CAISQGEETQYF,TGTGCCATCAGTCAAGGGGAGGAGACCCAGTACTTC
TRBV29-1,NA,TRBJ2-1,NA,CSVQGAPSPNEQFF,TGCAGCGTCCAAGGGGCGCCTTCCCCCAATGAGCAGTTCTTC
TRBV27,NA,TRBJ1-1,NA,CASSPRSGTAEAFF,TGTGCCAGCAGTCCTAGGTCGGGAACGGCTGAAGCTTTCTTT
TRBV18,NA,TRBJ2-6,NA,CASSGSEGANVLTF,TGTGCCAGCTCGGGTAGCGAAGGGGCCAACGTCCTGACTTTC
TRBV14,NA,TRBJ1-5,NA,CASSHGGRGNQPQHF,TGTGCCAGCAGCCATGGGGGACGGGGCAATCAGCCCCAGCATTTT
TRBV27,once,TRBJ2-3,NA,CASRGAFTTDTQYF,TGTGCCAGCCGGGGAGCCTTTACCACAGATACGCAGTATTTT
TRBV29-1,NA,TRBJ1-1,NA,CSVDRGPLSEAFF,TGCAGCGTTGACCGGGGACCGCTCTCTGAAGCTTTCTTT
TRBV5-1,NA,TRBJ2-7,NA,CASSFRYGNEQYF,TGCGCCAGCAGCTTTCGGTATGGAAACGAGCAGTACTTC
TRBV3-1/TRBV3-2,NA,TRBJ2-7,TRBD1,CASSQEWTGDYEQYF,TGTGCCAGCAGCCAAGAATGGACAGGGGATTACGAGCAGTACTTC
TRBV5-1,NA,TRBJ2-3,TRBD1,CASSLGTGLSTDTQYF,TGCGCCAGCAGCTTGGGGACAGGTCTAAGCACAGATACGCAGTATTTT
TRBV5-1,NA,TRBJ1-1,NA,CASTRDMYTEAFF,TGCGCCAGCACCCGGGACATGTACACTGAAGCTTTCTTT
TRBV7-2,NA,TRBJ2-2,NA,CASSPSPLNTGELFF,TGTGCCAGCAGCCCCTCCCCCTTGAACACCGGGGAGCTGTTTTTT
TRBV30,once,TRBJ1-1,NA,CAWMGKGGVDTEAFF,TGTGCCTGGATGGGTAAGGGGGGGGTGGACACTGAAGCTTTCTTT
TRBV29-1,NA,TRBJ1-2,TRBD1,CSVRGTGRVNGYTF,TGCAGCGTCCGAGGGACAGGGCGGGTCAATGGCTACACCTTC
TRBV5-8,NA,TRBJ1-4,NA,CASSLARGITNEKLFF,TGTGCCAGCAGCTTGGCCAGGGGTATCACTAATGAAAAACTGTTTTTT
TRBV2,NA,TRBJ2-1,NA,CASSEDVGPRNEQFF,TGTGCCAGCAGTGAAGATGTTGGGCCGAGGAATGAGCAGTTCTTC
TRBV4-3,NA,TRBJ2-1,NA,CASSQILVDEQFF,TGCGCCAGCAGCCAAATACTAGTTGATGAGCAGTTCTTC
TRBV6-4,NA,TRBJ1-1,NA,CASILDGNTEAFF,TGTGCCAGCATCCTGGACGGGAACACTGAAGCTTTCTTT
TRBV3-1/TRBV3-2,once,TRBJ1-2,TRBD1,CASSRDRDYGYTF,TGTGCCAGCAGCCGGGACAGGGACTATGGCTACACCTTC
TRBV6-2/TRBV6-3,NA,TRBJ2-2,TRBD2,CASSKAGGPGELFF,TGTGCCAGCAGTAAAGCGGGGGGCCCCGGGGAGCTGTTTTTT
TRBV19,NA,TRBJ1-1,NA,CASRGFLNTEAFF,TGTGCCAGTAGAGGCTTTTTGAACACTGAAGCTTTCTTT
TRBV6-5,NA,TRBJ1-2,TRBD1,CASSYVRTGGGYGYTF,TGTGCCAGCAGTTACGTACGGACAGGGGGCGGCTATGGCTACACCTTC
TRBV7-2,NA,TRBJ1-1,NA,CASSLELTGRTEAFF,TGTGCCAGCAGCTTAGAATTGACAGGCCGTACGGAGGCTTTCTTT
TRBV4-3,NA,TRBJ2-7,NA,CASSLETGYEQYF,TGCGCCAGCAGCCTCGAGACAGGCTACGAGCAGTACTTC
TRBV6-5,NA,TRBJ2-6,NA,CASSSAHSGANVLTF,TGTGCCAGCAGCTCTGCCCACTCTGGGGCCAACGTCCTGACTTTC
TRBV19,NA,TRBJ2-2,NA,CASSPARQRGTGELFF,TGTGCCAGTAGTCCGGCCAGACAACGGGGCACCGGGGAGCTGTTTTTT
TRBV27,medium-sized,TRBJ1-5,NA,CASSRGGYSNQPQHF,TGTGCCAGCAGCCGGGGGGGGTATAGCAATCAGCCCCAGCATTTT
TRBV6-2/TRBV6-3,NA,TRBJ2-5,NA,CASSYRQETQYF,TGTGCCAGCAGTTACCGCCAAGAGACCCAGTACTTC
TRBV7-3,NA,TRBJ1-1,NA,CASSLTTGPNTEAFF,TGTGCCAGCAGCTTAACGACAGGACCTAACACTGAAGCTTTCTTT
TRBV30,NA,TRBJ1-3,NA,CAWRGVGTGNTIYF,TGTGCCTGGAGAGGCGTGGGGACTGGAAACACCATATATTTT
TRBV5-6,NA,TRBJ2-1,TRBD2,CASSPKGTRIQVQFF,TGTGCCAGCAGCCCAAAAGGGACTAGGATTCAGGTTCAGTTCTTC
TRBV6-1,NA,TRBJ1-2,NA,CASSEVSDTTYGYTF,TGTGCCAGCAGTGAAGTCAGTGACACTACCTATGGCTACACCTTC
TRBV30,NA,TRBJ1-2,TRBD1,CACKIDRGYYGYTF,TGTGCCTGCAAAATTGACAGGGGATACTATGGCTACACCTTC
TRBV2,NA,TRBJ1-2,TRBD1,CASKVRGQSYGYTF,TGTGCCAGCAAGGTTAGGGGGCAGAGCTATGGCTACACCTTC
TRBV1,NA,TRBJ2-1,NA,CTSSPVGGAGNEQFF,TGCACCAGCAGTCCCGTCGGCGGAGCGGGAAATGAGCAGTTCTTC
TRBV5-1,NA,TRBJ2-5,TRBD2,CASSLVLAGGQETQYF,TGCGCCAGCAGCTTGGTACTAGCGGGGGGCCAAGAGACCCAGTACTTC
TRBV2,NA,TRBJ1-5,NA,CASSNPYQPQHF,TGTGCCAGCAGCAACCCTTATCAGCCCCAGCATTTT
TRBV7-2,once,TRBJ1-5,NA,CASSLVGQGSNQPQHF,TGTGCCAGCAGCTTAGTTGGGCAAGGTAGCAATCAGCCCCAGCATTTT
TRBV6-5,few,TRBJ1-4,NA,CASSYSIRVNEKLFF,TGTGCCAGCAGTTACTCGATCAGGGTTAATGAAAAACTGTTTTTT
TRBV29-1,NA,TRBJ1-2,TRBD1,CSVARDSRGDGYTF,TGCAGCGTTGCACGGGACAGCCGGGGGGATGGCTACACCTTC
TRBV7-8,few,TRBJ2-7,NA,CASSLGYPSYEQYF,TGTGCCAGCAGCTTGGGATATCCCAGCTACGAGCAGTACTTC
TRBV5-1,NA,TRBJ1-3,TRBD1,CASQTGVAGNTIYF,TGCGCCAGCCAGACAGGGGTGGCTGGAAACACCATATATTTT
TRBV27,NA,TRBJ2-7,TRBD2,CASSFPGGLHEQYF,TGTGCCAGCAGTTTCCCGGGAGGCCTCCACGAGCAGTACTTC
TRBV7-9,NA,TRBJ2-4,NA,CASSLGAENIQYF,TGTGCCAGCAGCTTAGGGGCTGAAAACATTCAGTACTTC
TRBV18,NA,TRBJ1-5,NA,CASSPLRQADQPQHF,TGTGCCAGCTCACCACTTCGACAGGCCGATCAGCCCCAGCATTTT
TRBV28,NA,TRBJ1-5,NA,CASSFRPRSNQPQHF,TGTGCCAGCAGTTTTAGACCCAGGAGCAATCAGCCCCAGCATTTT
TRBV24-1,NA,TRBJ2-1,TRBD2,CATSDFSGAIRGEQFF,TGTGCCACCAGTGATTTTAGCGGGGCTATTAGGGGAGAGCAGTTCTTC
TRBV6-1,NA,TRBJ1-4,NA,CASSDRVSNEKLFF,TGTGCCAGCAGTGACAGGGTTTCTAATGAAAAACTGTTTTTT
TRBV28,NA,TRBJ1-2,TRBD1,CASSPPGQGAIWDGYTF,TGTGCCAGCAGTCCCCCCGGACAGGGGGCAATCTGGGATGGCTACACCTTC
TRBV6-4,NA,TRBJ2-2,NA,CASKPAGANTGELFF,TGTGCCAGCAAACCTGCCGGGGCGAACACCGGGGAGCTGTTTTTT
TRBV11-2,NA,TRBJ1-1,TRBD1,CASSFQGANTEAFF,TGTGCCAGCAGCTTTCAGGGGGCGAACACTGAAGCTTTCTTT
TRBV7-9,NA,TRBJ2-3,TRBD2,CASSLGAPGLAGGDTQYF,TGTGCCAGCAGCCTAGGGGCGCCTGGACTAGCGGGAGGGGATACGCAGTATTTT
TRBV19,NA,TRBJ1-2,TRBD1,CASSPWTGEADGYTF,TGTGCCAGTAGCCCCTGGACAGGGGAGGCCGATGGCTACACCTTC
TRBV28,NA,TRBJ1-5,NA,CASIQDRAYQPQHF,TGTGCCAGCATCCAGGATCGGGCTTATCAGCCCCAGCATTTT
TRBV18,once,TRBJ1-1,NA,CASSPKGSTEAFF,TGTGCCAGCTCACCAAAAGGGAGCACTGAAGCTTTCTTT